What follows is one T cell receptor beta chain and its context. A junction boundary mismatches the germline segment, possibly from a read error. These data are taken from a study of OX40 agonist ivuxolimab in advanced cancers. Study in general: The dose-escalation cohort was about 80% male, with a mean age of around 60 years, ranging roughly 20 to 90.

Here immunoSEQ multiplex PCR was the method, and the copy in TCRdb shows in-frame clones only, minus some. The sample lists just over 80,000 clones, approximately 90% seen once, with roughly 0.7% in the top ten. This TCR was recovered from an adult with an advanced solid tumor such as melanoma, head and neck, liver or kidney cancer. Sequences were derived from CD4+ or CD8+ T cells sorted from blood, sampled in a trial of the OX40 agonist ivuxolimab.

This chain's CDR3 is CASSEVAGGSSYKQYF. The CDR3 nucleotides read TGTGCCAGCAGTGAAGTAGCGGGAGGCAGCTCCTACAAGCAGTACTTC. The chain uses TRBV6-1 and TRBJ2-7, with 10 bases identical to TRBD2. Germline V gene data show CDR1 as MNHNS and CDR2 as SASEGT. The CDR3 sequence is 16 residues long.